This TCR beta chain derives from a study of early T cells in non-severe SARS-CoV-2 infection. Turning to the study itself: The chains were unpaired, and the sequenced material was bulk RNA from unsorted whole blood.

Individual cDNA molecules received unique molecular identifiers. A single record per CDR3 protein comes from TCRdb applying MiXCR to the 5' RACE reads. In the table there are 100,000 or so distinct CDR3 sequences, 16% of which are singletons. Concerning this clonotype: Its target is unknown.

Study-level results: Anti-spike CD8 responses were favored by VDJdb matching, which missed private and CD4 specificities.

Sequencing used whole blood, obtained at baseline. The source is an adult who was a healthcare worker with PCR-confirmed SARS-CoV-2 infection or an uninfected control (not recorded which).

This CDR3 reads CASTRVNSYEQYF. CDR3 nucleotide sequence: TGTGCCAGCACTAGGGTTAACTCCTACGAGCAGTACTTC. The chain has TRBV28 and TRBJ2-7, with unresolved D. V dropped 7 bases and J dropped 0 bases, with 10 bases sitting between them. Germline V gene lookup returns CDR1 MDHEN and CDR2 SYDVKM. The CDR3 covers 13 residues. Using reference TRBV28 and TRBJ2-7 for the parts outside the CDR3, the full variable domain is DVKVTQSSRYLVKRTGEKVFLECVQDMDHENMFWYRQDPGLGLRLIYFSYDVKMKEKGDIPEGYSVSREKKERFSLILESASTNQTSMYLCASTRVNSYEQYFGPGTRLTVT.